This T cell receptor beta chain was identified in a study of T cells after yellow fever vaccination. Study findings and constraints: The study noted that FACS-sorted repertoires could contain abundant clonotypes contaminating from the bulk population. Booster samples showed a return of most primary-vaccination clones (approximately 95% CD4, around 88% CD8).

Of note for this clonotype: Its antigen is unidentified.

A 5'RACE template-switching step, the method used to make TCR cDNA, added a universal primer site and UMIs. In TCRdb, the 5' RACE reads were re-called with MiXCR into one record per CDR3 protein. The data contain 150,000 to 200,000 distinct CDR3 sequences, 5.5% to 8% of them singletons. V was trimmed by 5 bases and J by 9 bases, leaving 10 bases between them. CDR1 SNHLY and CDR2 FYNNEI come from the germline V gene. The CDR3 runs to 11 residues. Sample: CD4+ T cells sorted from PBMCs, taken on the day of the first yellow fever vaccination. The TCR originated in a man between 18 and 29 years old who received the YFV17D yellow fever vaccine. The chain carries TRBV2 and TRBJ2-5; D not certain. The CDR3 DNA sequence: TGTGCCAGCAGTCCTTCACTGTCCCAGTACTTC. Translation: CASSPSLSQYF.